This record concerns one T cell receptor (beta chain) sequence. Its antigen is still unknown. This sample is drawn from a study of cytomegalovirus exposure and HLA in healthy donors. In the PCR, 60 Vbeta and 13 Jbeta primers were used. Data came from immunoSEQ multiplex PCR; TCRdb stores just in-frame clones and leaves some out. The profile shows under 300,000 clones, 84% of them singletons. General study points: In a later analysis, TCR beta V- and J-gene trimming was associated with a missense DCLRE1C variant.

Sequences were obtained from PBMCs. The receptor comes from a woman between 35 and 50 years old in good health and CMV-seropositive.

The CDR3 loop is CASSNPLPNNEQFF. The CDR3 bases are TGTGCCAGTAGTAATCCCCTACCCAACAATGAGCAGTTCTTC. V gene TRBV19 combines with J gene TRBJ2-1; D gene ambiguous. The germline CDR1 and CDR2 sequences are LNHDA and SQIVND (reference sequence). Trimming cost V 4 bases and J 5 bases, with 12 bases left between them. The CDR3 has 14 residues.